Following are 9 T cell receptor beta chains from one sample sequenced in a study of CD8 T cells in Susac syndrome. Roughly 0.5 to 1 ug RNA was reverse transcribed with random hexamers. TCRdb redid the calling of the immunoSEQ multiplex PCR reads with MiXCR, one entry per CDR3 protein. The sample carries 100,000 to 150,000 distinct CDR3 sequences, around 94% recorded once. Sequencing used CD8+ T cells from PBMCs. Receptors were obtained from a human donor with Susac syndrome.

The genes are TRBV28 and TRBJ2-2; D possibly corresponds to TRBD1 (5 bases). In germline, CDR1 is MDHEN, CDR2 SYDVKM. The CDR3 extends over 12 amino acids. Between the trimmed V and J ends, which lost 8 bases and 6 bases, there was a span of 10 bases. CDR3 sequence: CASGRQSGELFF. In DNA form, the CDR3 reads TGTGCCAGCGGCCGACAGTCCGGGGAGCTGTTTTTT.

This clonotype was picked up one time. The V call is TRBV5-6, the J call TRBJ1-5; a weak D match, TRBD1 (5 bases). V lost 3 bases to trimming and J lost 0 bases, with 10 bases between them. CDR1 is SGHDT, CDR2 YYEEEE, per germline. The CDR3 runs 15 residues. The CDR3 nucleotides are TGTGCCAGCAGCTACGGGACCCTTAGCAATCAGCCCCAGCATTTT. Amino acid sequence: CASSYGTLSNQPQHF.

This chain uses TRBV4-1 with TRBJ2-7; no reliable D call. The CDR3 is 13 amino acids. Looked up from germline, CDR1 is MGHRA and CDR2 is YSYEKL. With 1 base removed from V and 3 bases from J, the gap between germline ends came to 7 bases. DNA for the CDR3: TGCGCCAGCAGCCAAGTCCAAAACTACGAGCAGTACTTC. Encoded protein: CASSQVQNYEQYF.

The chain joins TRBV4-1 to TRBJ2-7; D perhaps matches TRBD2 (6 bases). V gave up 0 bases and J gave up 3 bases, with 12 bases separating them. CDR3 length: 15 amino acids. Germline-derived CDR1 and CDR2 are MGHRA and YSYEKL. The CDR3 sequence: CASSQDPAGYYEQYF. In DNA, the CDR3 is TGCGCCAGCAGCCAAGACCCTGCGGGGTACTACGAGCAGTACTTC.

The chain recombines TRBV3-1 with TRBJ2-7, with 7 bases fitting TRBD1. The V segment lost 1 base and the J segment 3 bases; nucleotides outside the gene matches: 3. Germline CDR1 is LGHDT and CDR2 is YNNKEL (reference sequence). The CDR3 spans 14 residues. CDR3: CASSQAPGGYEQYF. DNA of the CDR3: TGTGCCAGCAGCCAAGCGCCAGGGGGCTACGAGCAGTACTTC.

V usage is TRBV6-1 and J usage is TRBJ1-1; D not resolved. Trimming left V 7 bases short and J 0 bases short, with 9 bases between. The germline V gene has CDR1 MNHNS and CDR2 SASEGT. This CDR3 region has 13 residues. CDR3 DNA sequence: TGTGCCAGCACGGAAACGATGAACACTGAAGCTTTCTTT. It yields the protein CASTETMNTEAFF.

V gene TRBV11-1 combines with J gene TRBJ2-1; D is possibly TRBD1 (5 bases). V lost 4 bases and J lost 4, with 17 bases in between. CDR3 length equals 16 residues. Germline V gene sequence: CDR1 SGHAT, CDR2 FQDESV (reference sequence). CDR3 DNA sequence: TGTGCCAGCAGCTCCCCCGGCAGGGAACCATACAATGAGCAGTTCTTC. Translation gives CASSSPGREPYNEQFF.

The chain employs TRBV20-1 and TRBJ2-7; tentatively, D is TRBD1 (5 bases). Per the germline V gene, CDR1 is DFQATT and CDR2 is SNEGSKA (reference sequence). The CDR3 covers 13 residues. The V end was cut by 6 bases, the J end by 0 bases, with 12 bases between. The CDR3 sequence: CSARRQSSYEQYF. CDR3 DNA: TGCAGTGCGAGGAGACAGAGCTCCTACGAGCAGTACTTC.

The chain is built from TRBV7-9 and TRBJ1-5, with D tentatively TRBD1 (5 bases). This CDR3 is built from 14 residues. Deletions cut 5 bases from V and 0 bases from J, with 8 bases between. The germline gives CDR1 SEHNR, CDR2 FQNEAQ (reference sequence). The CDR3 spells CASSPTDSNQPQHF. CDR3 DNA: TGTGCCAGCAGCCCGACAGATAGCAATCAGCCCCAGCATTTT.